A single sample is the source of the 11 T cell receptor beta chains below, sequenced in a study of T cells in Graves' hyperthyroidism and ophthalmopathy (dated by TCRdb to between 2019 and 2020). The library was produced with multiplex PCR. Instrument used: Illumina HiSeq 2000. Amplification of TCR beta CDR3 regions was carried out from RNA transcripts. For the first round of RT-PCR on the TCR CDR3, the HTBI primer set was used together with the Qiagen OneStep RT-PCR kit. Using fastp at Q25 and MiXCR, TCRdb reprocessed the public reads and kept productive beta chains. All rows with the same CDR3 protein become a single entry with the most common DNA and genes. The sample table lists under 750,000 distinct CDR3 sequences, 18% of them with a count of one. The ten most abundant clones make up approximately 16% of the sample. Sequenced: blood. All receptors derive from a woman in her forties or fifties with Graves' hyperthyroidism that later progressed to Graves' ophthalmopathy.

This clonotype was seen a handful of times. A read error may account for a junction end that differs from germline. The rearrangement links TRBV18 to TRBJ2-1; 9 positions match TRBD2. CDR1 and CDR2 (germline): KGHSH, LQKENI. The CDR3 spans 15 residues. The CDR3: CANSPGSGGRNEQFF. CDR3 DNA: TGTGCCAACTCACCAGGGAGCGGGGGGAGAAATGAGCAGTTCTTC.

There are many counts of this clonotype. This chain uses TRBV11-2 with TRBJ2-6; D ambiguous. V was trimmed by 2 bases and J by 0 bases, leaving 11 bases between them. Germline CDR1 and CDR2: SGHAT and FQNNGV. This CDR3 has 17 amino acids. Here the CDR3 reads CASSLLVIISGANVLTF. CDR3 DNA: TGTGCCAGCAGCTTACTTGTGATCATCTCTGGGGCCAACGTCCTGACTTTC.

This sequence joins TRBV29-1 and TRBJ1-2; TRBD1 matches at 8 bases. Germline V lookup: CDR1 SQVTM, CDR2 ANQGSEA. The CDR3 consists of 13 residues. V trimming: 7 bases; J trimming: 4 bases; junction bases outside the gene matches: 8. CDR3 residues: CSGSGQGGYGYTF. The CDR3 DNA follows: TGCAGCGGGAGTGGACAGGGTGGCTATGGCTACACCTTC.

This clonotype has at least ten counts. The CDR3 DNA reads TGTGCCAGCAGTTTGAAGGGGCGCGTCACCGGGGAGCTGTTTTTT. Translation gives CASSLKGRVTGELFF. The J gene is TRBJ2-2, the V gene TRBV27; possible D gene TRBD1, 5 bases. The CDR3 consists of 15 residues. Germline CDR1 reads MNHEY; CDR2 reads SMNVEV (reference sequence). V was clipped by 3 bases and J by 4 bases, with 12 bases between them.

CDR3 sequence (DNA): TGTGCCAGCAGCTTAGGTGCGGGACAGGGGTGGGATGAGCAGTTCTTC. This translates into CASSLGAGQGWDEQFF. The chain employs TRBV7-2 and TRBJ2-1, with 10 bases identical to TRBD1. The germline V gene encodes CDR1 SGHTA and CDR2 FQGNSA. The CDR3 is 16 amino acids. The junction had 8 bases not matched to a gene; V was cut back by 1 base and J by 8 bases.

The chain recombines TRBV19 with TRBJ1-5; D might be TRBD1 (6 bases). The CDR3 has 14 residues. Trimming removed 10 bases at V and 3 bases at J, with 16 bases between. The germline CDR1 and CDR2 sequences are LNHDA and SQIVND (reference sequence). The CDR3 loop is CAMSPAGANQPQHF. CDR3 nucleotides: TGTGCCATGAGTCCCGCAGGGGCCAATCAGCCCCAGCATTTT. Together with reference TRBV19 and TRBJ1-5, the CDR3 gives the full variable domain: DGGITQSPKYLFRKEGQNVTLSCEQNLNHDAMYWYRQDPGQGLRLIYYSQIVNDFQKGDIAEGYSVSREKKESFPLTVTSAQKNPTAFYLCAMSPAGANQPQHFGDGTRLSIL.

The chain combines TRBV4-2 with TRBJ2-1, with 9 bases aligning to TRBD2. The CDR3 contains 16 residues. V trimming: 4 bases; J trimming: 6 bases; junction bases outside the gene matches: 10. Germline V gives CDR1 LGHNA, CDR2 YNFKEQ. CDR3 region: CASSPSGTSLRNEQFF. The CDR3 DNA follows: TGTGCCAGCAGCCCCTCCGGGACTAGCTTACGCAATGAGCAGTTCTTC.

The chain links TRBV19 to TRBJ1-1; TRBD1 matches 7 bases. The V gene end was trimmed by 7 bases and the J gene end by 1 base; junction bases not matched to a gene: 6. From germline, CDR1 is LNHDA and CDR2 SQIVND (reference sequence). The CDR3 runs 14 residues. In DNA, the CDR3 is TGTGCCAGTACCCCCGGGACAGAGAACACTGAAGCTTTCTTT. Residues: CASTPGTENTEAFF.

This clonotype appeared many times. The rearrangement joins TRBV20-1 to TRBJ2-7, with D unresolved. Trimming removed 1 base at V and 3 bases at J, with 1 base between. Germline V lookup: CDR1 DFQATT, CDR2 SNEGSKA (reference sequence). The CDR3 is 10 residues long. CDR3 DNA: TGCAGTGCTAGAGTCTACGAGCAGTACTTC. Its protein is CSARVYEQYF.

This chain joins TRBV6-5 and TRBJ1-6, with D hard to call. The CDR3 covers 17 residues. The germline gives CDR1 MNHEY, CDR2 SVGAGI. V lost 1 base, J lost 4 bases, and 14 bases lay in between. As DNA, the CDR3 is TGTGCCAGCAGTTACTTATCAGTCACGAGATATAATTCACCCCTCCACTTT. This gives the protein CASSYLSVTRYNSPLHF.

Written as DNA, the CDR3 is TGTGCCAGTAGTATAGTAAGCTCCTATGGCTACACCTTC. Protein: CASSIVSSYGYTF. V usage is TRBV19 and J usage is TRBJ1-2; D gene ambiguous. This CDR3 is 13 amino acids long. Between the trimmed V and J ends, which lost 1 base and 4 bases, there was a span of 7 bases. Looked up from germline, CDR1 is LNHDA and CDR2 is SQIVND (reference sequence).